These 21 T cell receptor beta chains were all obtained from the same sample, sequenced in a study of monozygotic twins with inflammatory bowel disease. TCRdb reprocessed the 5' RACE reads; each CDR3 protein has one entry and no DNA is given. This repertoire includes 400,000 to 500,000 distinct CDR3 sequences. Sequencing used blood. Receptors were obtained from a human donor with ulcerative colitis or Crohn's disease, or a healthy co-twin of an affected twin (not recorded which).

The J gene is TRBJ2-1, the V gene TRBV4-1; TCRdb picks TRBD2, but there is no DNA to check that call. The CDR3 consists of 17 residues. Germline lookup yields CDR1 MGHRA and CDR2 YSYEKL. CDR3 sequence reads: CASSQEGAGGPNGEQFF.

The chain couples TRBV20-1 to TRBJ1-3. Per the germline V gene, CDR1 is DFQATT and CDR2 is SNEGSKA (reference sequence). This CDR3 region has 16 residues. The CDR3: CSARDPIGGFGNTIYF.

J is TRBJ2-3 and V is TRBV5-1. CDR1 and CDR2 (germline): SGHRS, YFSETQ. This CDR3 comprises 14 residues. The CDR3 protein is CASSLPAAIDTQYF. Full variable domain (outside the CDR3, taken from reference TRBV5-1 and TRBJ2-3): KAGVTQTPRYLIKTRGQQVTLSCSPISGHRSVSWYQQTPGQGLQFLFEYFSETQRNKGNFPGRFSGRQFSNSRSEMNVSTLELGDSALYLCASSLPAAIDTQYFGPGTRLTVL.

The rearrangement uses TRBV25-1 and TRBJ1-1. This CDR3 spans 17 amino acids. CDR1 and CDR2 from the germline V gene are MGHDK and SYGVNS. CDR3 sequence reads: CASAELGSLGSNTEAFF.

The chain recombines TRBV27 with TRBJ2-7; the TRBD1 assignment by TCRdb is unverifiable without DNA. Germline V gene lookup returns CDR1 MNHEY and CDR2 SMNVEV (reference sequence). This CDR3 contains 20 residues. The CDR3 protein is CASSLSWDRGHHKSSYEQYF.

This chain connects TRBV7-2 to TRBJ2-7; no DNA is available, so the TRBD1 call from TCRdb remains unchecked. CDR3 length equals 16 residues. The germline CDR1 and CDR2 sequences are SGHTA and FQGNSA. CDR3 residues: CASSRRGGTASYEQYF.

The chain is built from TRBV5-1 and TRBJ2-1; the D gene TCRdb calls, TRBD1, cannot be checked with no DNA. The CDR3 is 16 residues long. Germline V gene sequence: CDR1 SGHRS, CDR2 YFSETQ. The CDR3 spells CASSGRDSVRGNEQFF.

V and J are TRBV7-2 and TRBJ1-4. The germline CDR1 and CDR2 sequences are SGHTA and FQGNSA. The CDR3 contains 15 residues. CDR3 residues: CASSRDGSLGEKLFF.

The chain couples TRBV5-6 to TRBJ2-7. Germline V CDR1 and CDR2: SGHDT, YYEEEE. CDR3 length equals 14 residues. The CDR3 sequence: CASSSLDSPYEQYF.

V gene TRBV5-1 combines with J gene TRBJ1-1; TCRdb names TRBD1, which stays unverified in the absence of DNA. Germline V gene data show CDR1 as SGHRS and CDR2 as YFSETQ. The CDR3 sequence is 14 residues long. CDR3 sequence reads: CASSLDPGYTEAFF. The variable domain in full, with the rest retrieved from reference TRBV5-1 and TRBJ1-1, is KAGVTQTPRYLIKTRGQQVTLSCSPISGHRSVSWYQQTPGQGLQFLFEYFSETQRNKGNFPGRFSGRQFSNSRSEMNVSTLELGDSALYLCASSLDPGYTEAFFGQGTRLTVV.

This chain joins TRBV18 and TRBJ1-1; TCRdb calls TRBD1, which cannot be checked without DNA. This CDR3 contains 14 residues. CDR1 KGHSH and CDR2 LQKENI come from the germline V gene. CDR3 residues: CASSPLTGVTEAFF.

The J gene is TRBJ1-4, the V gene TRBV10-3; TCRdb's D gene call, TRBD1, goes unchecked for lack of DNA. This CDR3 comprises 15 residues. Germline CDR1 ENHRY, CDR2 SYGVKD. The CDR3 here is CAISEGQGLKEKLFF.

The CDR3 sequence: CASSFGGAGGNQPQHF. The V and J genes are TRBV27 and TRBJ1-5; no DNA is available, so the TRBD1 call from TCRdb remains unchecked. Per germline, CDR1 MNHEY and CDR2 SMNVEV (reference sequence). The CDR3 is 16 residues long.

The chain joins TRBV11-2 to TRBJ2-1; the D call from TCRdb, TRBD1, cannot be confirmed without DNA. CDR1 and CDR2 (germline): SGHAT, FQNNGV. CDR3 length: 12 amino acids. The CDR3 protein is CASSHRGPDQFF.

This chain uses TRBV5-1 with TRBJ2-7. Per the germline V gene, CDR1 is SGHRS and CDR2 is YFSETQ. The CDR3 length is 12 residues. The CDR3 here is CASSLDGTRQYF.

The chain has TRBV15 and TRBJ2-2; as DNA is missing, the TRBD1 call by TCRdb cannot be tested. The CDR3 sequence is 17 residues long. Germline V gene sequence: CDR1 LNHNV, CDR2 YYDKDF (reference sequence). The CDR3: CATSRDTAGAGTGELFF.

J is TRBJ2-2 and V is TRBV28; TCRdb's D call of TRBD1 is untestable without DNA. The CDR3 extends over 17 amino acids. Germline-derived CDR1 and CDR2 are MDHEN and SYDVKM. The CDR3 protein is CASSGQGGQGRTGELFF.

The rearrangement links TRBV12-3 or TRBV12-4 to TRBJ2-1; TCRdb's assignment of TRBD2 cannot be checked, as there is no DNA. The CDR3 has 16 residues. CDR3 residues: CASSLRASGIGNEQFF.

This chain joins TRBV3-1 and TRBJ2-1; TCRdb names TRBD2, which stays unverified in the absence of DNA. The CDR3 spans 16 residues. Germline V gene lookup returns CDR1 LGHDT and CDR2 YNNKEL (reference sequence). CDR3 region: CASSQAASGSRDEQFF.

J is TRBJ1-5 and V is TRBV20-1; TCRdb selects TRBD1, and the lack of DNA leaves this call unchecked. Germline CDR1 and CDR2: DFQATT and SNEGSKA (reference sequence). CDR3 size: 15 residues. This CDR3 reads CSARVAGGTSIGQHF.

The CDR3 here is CASSQGTGVVNEQFF. The J gene is TRBJ2-1, the V gene TRBV14; TCRdb proposes TRBD1, but this gene call is untestable without DNA. Germline V gene data show CDR1 as SGHDN and CDR2 as FVKESK. The CDR3 runs to 15 residues.